Listed below are T cell receptor beta chains from one sample, sequenced in a study of OX40 agonist ivuxolimab in advanced cancers. Repertoires were generated with immunoSEQ multiplex PCR, while TCRdb's copy carries only in-frame clones and drops some. The data show approximately 64,000 clones, roughly 89% seen once. The sample in question was CD4+ or CD8+ T cells sorted from blood, obtained in a trial of the OX40 agonist ivuxolimab. These receptor sequences come from an adult with an advanced solid tumor such as melanoma, head and neck, liver or kidney cancer. CDR3s include the opening cysteine and the closing phenylalanine or tryptophan. D genes are given only for firm matches. Only some rows state a clone size, as once, few, many or a class for expanded clones.

>TRBJ1-3|-|TRBV30|-|15
CAWSVGRAPGNTIYF
TGTGCCTGGAGTGTAGGCAGGGCACCCGGAAACACCATATATTTT
>TRBJ2-5|once|TRBV5-6|TRBD2|14
CASSFSGSGETQYF
TGTGCCAGCAGCTTTAGCGGGAGTGGGGAGACCCAGTACTTC
>TRBJ2-7|-|TRBV28|-|13
CASSLPGSAEQYF
TGTGCCAGCAGTTTGCCAGGTTCCGCCGAGCAGTACTTC
>TRBJ2-2|-|TRBV10-3|-|13
CAISEGGAGELFF
TGTGCCATCAGTGAGGGGGGAGCCGGGGAGCTGTTTTTT
>TRBJ1-2|-|TRBV19|-|14
CASTGREKLYGYTF
TGTGCCAGTACCGGACGGGAGAAATTGTACGGCTACACCTTC
>TRBJ2-3|-|TRBV7-2|TRBD2|15
CASSPRLAGGDTQYF
TGTGCCAGCAGCCCCAGGCTAGCGGGAGGCGATACGCAGTATTTT
>TRBJ1-2|-|TRBV5-1|TRBD1|15
CASSLVPGGADGYTF
TGCGCCAGCAGCTTGGTTCCAGGGGGCGCCGATGGCTACACCTTC
>TRBJ1-2|-|TRBV7-3|-|13
CASSLTANYGYTF
TGTGCCAGCAGCTTAACAGCTAACTATGGCTACACCTTC
>TRBJ2-7|-|TRBV30|-|13
CAWSGGAANEQYF
TGTGCCTGGAGTGGGGGGGCCGCAAACGAGCAGTACTTC
>TRBJ2-7|once|TRBV2|TRBD2|14
CASSRTSGSDEQYF
TGTGCCAGCAGTCGGACTAGCGGGAGCGACGAGCAGTACTTC
>TRBJ1-5|-|TRBV2|-|14
CASSAQGRGQPQHF
TGTGCCAGCAGCGCCCAGGGCCGCGGCCAGCCCCAGCATTTT
>TRBJ2-7|-|TRBV7-6|TRBD1|13
CASSLRQGGEQYF
TGTGCCAGCAGCTTAAGACAGGGCGGCGAGCAGTACTTC
>TRBJ1-3|-|TRBV5-5|-|18
CASTQHPLDSISGNTIYF
TGTGCCAGCACCCAACATCCCCTTGACAGCATCTCTGGAAACACCATATATTTT
>TRBJ1-4|-|TRBV6-5|-|15
CASSSDFATNEKLFF
TGTGCCAGCAGCTCGGACTTTGCAACTAATGAAAAACTGTTTTTT
>TRBJ2-1|-|TRBV5-1|TRBD2|15
CASSYSGDRSNEQFF
TGCGCCAGCAGCTATAGCGGGGACCGATCCAATGAGCAGTTCTTC
>TRBJ1-4|few|TRBV5-4|-|13
CASSLDNNEKLFF
TGTGCCAGCAGCTTGGACAATAATGAAAAACTGTTTTTT
>TRBJ1-1|-|TRBV19|TRBD1|15
CASTPTGALNTEAFF
TGTGCCAGTACCCCGACAGGGGCGCTGAACACTGAAGCTTTCTTT
>TRBJ2-7|-|TRBV6-5|-|15
CASSYSRDSSYEQYF
TGTGCCAGCAGTTACTCCCGGGACTCCTCCTACGAGCAGTACTTC
>TRBJ2-1|-|TRBV29-1|TRBD2|12
CSVQAGGNEQFF
TGCAGCGTTCAGGCCGGGGGGAATGAGCAGTTCTTC
>TRBJ2-7|-|TRBV30|TRBD1|13
CAWRRTGVYEQYF
TGTGCCTGGAGGAGGACAGGGGTTTACGAGCAGTACTTC
>TRBJ2-7|-|TRBV6-6|-|12
CASSYSPPEQYF
TGTGCCAGCAGTTACTCTCCGCCCGAGCAGTACTTC
>TRBJ2-7|-|TRBV5-1|-|15
CASSPRTDQPYEQYF
TGCGCCAGCAGCCCAAGGACAGACCAGCCCTACGAGCAGTACTTC
>TRBJ1-4|-|TRBV28|TRBD1|14
CASSGQGEWEKLFF
TGTGCCAGCAGTGGACAGGGAGAATGGGAAAAACTGTTTTTT
>TRBJ2-2|once|TRBV4-2|-|15
CASSQASWNTGELFF
TGTGCCAGCAGCCAAGCTAGCTGGAACACCGGGGAGCTGTTTTTT
>TRBJ2-7|-|TRBV10-1|-|14
CASSSGTGGSEQYF
TGCGCCAGCAGTTCCGGGACAGGCGGGAGCGAGCAGTACTTC
>TRBJ2-7|-|TRBV28|TRBD1|15
CASSAPGQVIYEQYF
TGTGCCAGCAGCGCTCCGGGACAGGTTATCTACGAGCAGTACTTC
>TRBJ2-7|-|TRBV5-1|TRBD1|14
CASSLRQGGYEQYF
TGCGCCAGCAGCCTACGACAGGGTGGCTACGAGCAGTACTTC
>TRBJ2-5|-|TRBV5-1|-|13
CASLDQGLRTQYF
TGCGCCAGCCTTGATCAGGGCCTCAGGACCCAGTACTTC
>TRBJ2-3|-|TRBV30|-|11
CAGAGGDTQYF
TGTGCCGGTGCAGGAGGAGATACGCAGTATTTT
>TRBJ2-4|-|TRBV4-1|TRBD1|16
CASSQADRGSKNIQYF
TGCGCCAGCAGCCAAGCTGACAGGGGAAGCAAAAACATTCAGTACTTC
>TRBJ2-2|-|TRBV11-3|-|15
CASSLRGADTGELFF
TGTGCCAGCAGCTTAAGGGGCGCGGACACCGGGGAGCTGTTTTTT
>TRBJ2-3|-|TRBV7-3|TRBD1|14
CASSEGQVTDTQYF
TGTGCCAGCAGCGAAGGACAGGTCACAGATACGCAGTATTTT
>TRBJ2-1|-|TRBV5-4|-|15
CASSLGIPSYNEQFF
TGTGCCAGCAGCTTGGGTATCCCCTCCTACAATGAGCAGTTCTTC
>TRBJ1-3|-|TRBV28|-|15
CASSLWEGSGNTIYF
TGTGCCAGCAGTTTATGGGAGGGATCTGGAAACACCATATATTTT
>TRBJ1-1|-|TRBV19|-|14
CASSIDGWNTEAFF
TGTGCCAGTAGTATTGACGGCTGGAACACTGAAGCTTTCTTT
>TRBJ2-3|once|TRBV2|TRBD1|15
CATEDRGRGTDTQYF
TGTGCCACAGAGGACAGGGGGCGCGGCACAGATACGCAGTATTTT
>TRBJ2-2|-|TRBV7-9|-|15
CASSLRDFNTGELFF
TGTGCCAGCAGCTTAAGGGACTTTAACACCGGGGAGCTGTTTTTT
>TRBJ1-1|few|TRBV4-1|-|16
CASSQGASHRNTEAFF
TGCGCCAGCAGCCAAGGGGCGTCACACAGGAACACTGAAGCTTTCTTT
>TRBJ1-3|-|TRBV5-6|-|14
CASSELMGGNTIYF
TGTGCCAGCAGCGAACTGATGGGGGGAAACACCATATATTTT
>TRBJ2-7|-|TRBV7-9|-|12
CASSLGFYEQYF
TGTGCCAGCAGCTTAGGGTTCTACGAGCAGTACTTC
>TRBJ1-2|-|TRBV10-1|-|14
CASSEGSVASGYTF
TGCGCCAGCAGTGAGGGTTCAGTGGCATCTGGCTACACCTTC
>TRBJ2-7|-|TRBV7-8|-|11
CASSSPYEQYF
TGTGCCAGCAGCTCACCTTACGAGCAGTACTTC
>TRBJ2-2|-|TRBV9|TRBD2|17
CAAWGREDSPNTGELFF
TGTGCCGCGTGGGGGCGGGAGGATTCCCCGAACACCGGGGAGCTGTTTTTT
>TRBJ1-1|once|TRBV29-1|-|13
CSVAKGTGTEAFF
TGCAGCGTTGCTAAGGGGACGGGCACTGAAGCTTTCTTT
>TRBJ2-7|-|TRBV5-4|-|15
CASSPWGGGAYEQYF
TGTGCCAGCAGCCCCTGGGGTGGGGGAGCCTACGAGCAGTACTTC
>TRBJ2-1|-|TRBV7-9|TRBD2|14
CASSLMDGLAEQFF
TGTGCCAGCAGCTTAATGGACGGACTAGCTGAGCAGTTCTTC
>TRBJ1-5|-|TRBV4-1|TRBD1|19
CASSQEVRQGAVSNQPQHF
TGCGCCAGCAGCCAAGAGGTTCGGCAGGGGGCAGTCAGCAATCAGCCCCAGCATTTT
>TRBJ1-2|-|TRBV7-3|-|13
CASTENGLDGYTF
TGTGCCAGCACCGAAAACGGCCTGGATGGCTACACCTTC
>TRBJ1-5|-|TRBV6-1|TRBD1|19
CASSVFGQEPQYSNQPQHF
TGTGCCAGCAGTGTCTTCGGACAGGAGCCGCAGTATAGCAATCAGCCCCAGCATTTT
>TRBJ2-5|-|TRBV18|TRBD1|13
CASSMTGSETQYF
TGTGCCAGCTCCATGACAGGGTCCGAGACCCAGTACTTC
>TRBJ2-6|once|TRBV6-1|-|13
CASSEAGANVLTF
TGTGCCAGCAGTGAAGCTGGGGCCAACGTCCTGACTTTC
>TRBJ1-4|-|TRBV7-9|TRBD1|13
CASTRDRGEKLFF
TGTGCCAGCACCCGGGACAGGGGAGAAAAACTGTTTTTT
>TRBJ2-1|-|TRBV7-6|-|14
CASSLAPGDNEQFF
TGTGCCAGCAGCTTAGCGCCCGGGGACAATGAGCAGTTCTTC
>TRBJ2-2|-|TRBV5-6|-|17
CASRRRHSYANTGELFF
TGTGCCAGCAGAAGGCGGCACAGCTACGCGAACACCGGGGAGCTGTTTTTT